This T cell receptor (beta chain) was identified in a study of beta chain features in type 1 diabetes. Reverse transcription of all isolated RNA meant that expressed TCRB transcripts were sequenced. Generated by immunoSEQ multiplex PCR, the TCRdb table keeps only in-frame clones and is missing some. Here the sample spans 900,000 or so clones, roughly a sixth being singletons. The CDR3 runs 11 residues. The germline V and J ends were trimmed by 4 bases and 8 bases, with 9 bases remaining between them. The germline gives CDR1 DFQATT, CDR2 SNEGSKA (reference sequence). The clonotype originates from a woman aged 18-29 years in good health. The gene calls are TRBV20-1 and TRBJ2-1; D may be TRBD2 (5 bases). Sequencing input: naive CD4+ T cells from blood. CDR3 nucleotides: TGCAGTGCTATTCCGCGGGATGAGCAGTTCTTC. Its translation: CSAIPRDEQFF.